This TCR beta chain is drawn from a study of identical twins. The CDR3 spans 12 residues. Trimming took off 1 base at V and 4 bases at J, with 8 bases between the two ends. Germline-derived CDR1 and CDR2 are DFQATT and SNEGSKA (reference sequence). Each CDR3 protein is one row after TCRdb ran MiXCR on the 5' RACE reads. The top ten hold about 0.3% of the sample, which has about 1.7 million distinct CDR3 sequences, more than 30% seen once. The sequenced sample was cord blood. The sequence was collected from a newborn girl in good health. The chain joins TRBV20-1 to TRBJ2-7; unclear D gene. CDR3 DNA: TGCAGTGCTAGAGCGAACTATTACGAGCAGTACTTC. It is translated as CSARANYYEQYF.